This T cell receptor (beta chain) derives from a study of monozygotic twins with inflammatory bowel disease. Study findings and constraints: Heterogeneous immunosuppressive treatment regimens may have introduced variability into patient repertoires.

On this clonotype itself: Its antigen is as yet unknown.

UMIs containing a 6-nucleotide sample barcode were added via template switching. No DNA is given; TCRdb re-called the 5' RACE reads and lists each CDR3 protein once. The table lists about 420,000 distinct CDR3 sequences. Germline assignment: CDR1 SEHNR and CDR2 FQNEAQ (reference sequence). The CDR3 is made up of 15 amino acids. This TCR came from a human donor with ulcerative colitis or Crohn's disease, or a healthy co-twin of an affected twin (not recorded which). The rearrangement links TRBV7-9 to TRBJ2-1; with no DNA, the TCRdb D assignment of TRBD2 cannot be verified. Sequenced: blood. CDR3 amino acids: CASSSGWVEVNEQFF.